Shown below are 27 T cell receptor beta chains from a single sample sequenced in a study of HIV-infected patients and healthy controls. Reverse transcription used approximately 500 ng RNA and constant-region primers for alpha and beta. Alpha and beta chain libraries were made separately by chain-specific third strand synthesis with multiplexing indices. One entry per CDR3 protein, called by TCRdb with MiXCR from the 5' RACE reads. The table records roughly 18,000 distinct CDR3 sequences, 10% to 15% of them present only once. All unsorted peripheral T cells were captured because whole blood was used without fractionation. Sequenced: blood. These receptors originate from an adult in good health.

This clonotype was seen at least ten times. The rearrangement joins TRBV20-1 to TRBJ1-4; D may be TRBD1 (6 bases). This CDR3 contains 13 residues. V lost 8 bases and J 8 bases, leaving 18 bases between the germline ends. Germline lookup yields CDR1 DFQATT and CDR2 SNEGSKA (reference sequence). DNA of the CDR3: TGCAGTCCCCATGTACGAGGGGGAGAAAAACTGTTTTTT. Residues: CSPHVRGGEKLFF.

The V call is TRBV5-1, the J call TRBJ1-4; TRBD1 aligns across 10 bases. This CDR3 has 14 residues. Trimming took 4 bases from V and 7 from J; bases not matched to a gene: 4. Looked up from germline, CDR1 is SGHRS and CDR2 is YFSETQ. DNA for the CDR3: TGCGCCAGCAGCCGGGACAGGGGTCTTGAAAAACTGTTTTTT. Its translation: CASSRDRGLEKLFF.

This clonotype was observed many times. The rearrangement uses TRBV12-3 or TRBV12-4 and TRBJ1-2; possibly TRBD1 for D (5 bases). This CDR3 is 14 amino acids long. V was pared by 6 bases and J by 4 bases, with 15 bases between. The CDR3: CASSWGLWIYGYTF. The CDR3 bases are TGTGCCAGCAGCTGGGGACTTTGGATCTATGGCTACACCTTC.

This clonotype was recorded many times. The chain links TRBV13 to TRBJ2-5; 9 bases fit TRBD2. The CDR3 runs to 17 residues. V lost 5 bases, J lost 0 bases, and 10 bases stayed unmatched. Per the germline V gene, CDR1 is PRHDT and CDR2 is FYEKMQ (reference sequence). CDR3 sequence reads: CASSLNERGEYQETQYF. CDR3 nucleotides: TGTGCCAGCAGCCTGAACGAGCGGGGGGAGTACCAAGAGACCCAGTACTTC. Drawing the rest from reference TRBV13 and TRBJ2-5, the complete variable domain is AAGVIQSPRHLIKEKRETATLKCYPIPRHDTVYWYQQGPGQDPQFLISFYEKMQSDKGSIPDRFSAQQFSDYHSELNMSSLELGDSALYFCASSLNERGEYQETQYFGPGTRLLVL.

This clonotype has more than one count but fewer than ten. CDR3 amino acids: CASSLERGGPGDTQYF. The CDR3 DNA is TGTGCCAGCAGCTTAGAGCGGGGGGGCCCTGGAGATACGCAGTATTTT. The rearrangement joins TRBV7-2 to TRBJ2-3, with 10 bases lining up with TRBD2. The CDR3 loop spans 16 amino acids. With 1 base clipped from V and 5 bases from J, the junction kept 6 bases outside the gene matches. CDR1 and CDR2 (germline): SGHTA, FQGNSA. The complete variable domain, with remaining parts taken from reference TRBV7-2 and TRBJ2-3, reads GAGVSQSPSNKVTEKGKDVELRCDPISGHTALYWYRQSLGQGLEFLIYFQGNSAPDKSGLPSDRFSAERTGGSVSTLTIQRTQQEDSAVYLCASSLERGGPGDTQYFGPGTRLTVL.

By frequency in the sample, this clonotype is medium-sized. This chain connects TRBV28 to TRBJ2-5; TRBD1 agrees at 8 bases. The CDR3 is 13 amino acids. Per the germline V gene, CDR1 is MDHEN and CDR2 is SYDVKM. The V gene end was trimmed by 4 bases and the J gene end by 5 bases; junction bases not matched to a gene: 3. The CDR3 is CASSWTGSETQYF. In DNA form, the CDR3 reads TGTGCCAGCAGTTGGACAGGGTCGGAGACCCAGTACTTC.

This clonotype is labeled as medium-sized. This chain's CDR3 is CASNLRGNEQFF. DNA for the CDR3: TGTGCCAGCAACTTAAGAGGAAATGAGCAGTTCTTC. This rearrangement joins TRBV2 to TRBJ2-1; D call uncertain. The CDR3 has 12 residues. Germline assignment: CDR1 SNHLY and CDR2 FYNNEI. Trimming pared 7 bases from V and 7 bases from J, leaving 11 bases between.

Comment on this clonotype: The missing conserved phenylalanine or tryptophan at the end of this CDR3 makes a read error likely. The limits of the CDR3 on the DNA are not certain, so only TCRdb's listed CDR3 is given. The gene calls are TRBV2 and TRBJ1-1. Germline CDR1 is SNHLY and CDR2 is FYNNEI. The CDR3 comprises 13 residues, both ends counted. CDR3 amino acids: CASISEVNTEAGG.

This clonotype was seen repeatedly, ten times or more. This chain connects TRBV12-3 or TRBV12-4 to TRBJ1-4; 8 bases map to TRBD1. This CDR3 has 15 residues. V gave up 6 bases and J gave up 2 bases; unmatched junction bases: 5. CDR3 in amino acids: CASRQGAGTNEKLFF. The CDR3 region has the DNA TGTGCCAGCAGGCAGGGGGCAGGCACTAATGAAAAACTGTTTTTT.

This clonotype has a handful of counts. The chain combines TRBV12-3 or TRBV12-4 with TRBJ1-1; D perhaps matches TRBD1 (5 bases). The CDR3 loop spans 16 amino acids. V was trimmed by 6 bases and J by 0 bases, leaving 17 bases between them. This CDR3 reads CASSPTGRNMNTEAFF. The DNA for the CDR3 is TGTGCCAGCAGCCCCACGGGACGGAACATGAACACTGAAGCTTTCTTT.

This clonotype appeared a few times. This chain joins TRBV20-1 and TRBJ2-7; TRBD2 is a possible D gene (6 bases). CDR1 and CDR2 from the germline V gene are DFQATT and SNEGSKA (reference sequence). Trimming removed 3 bases from V and 4 bases from J, with 13 bases in between. The length of the CDR3 is 13 residues. CDR3 DNA sequence: TGCAGTGCTAGCGGAGGGGCATTGTACGAGCAGTACTTC. Translated, it gives CSASGGALYEQYF.

This clonotype occurred many times. This rearrangement joins TRBV12-3 or TRBV12-4 to TRBJ1-1; TRBD1 agrees at 10 bases. CDR3 length: 16 amino acids. The trim removed 2 bases at V and 2 bases at J, leaving 5 bases unmatched. The CDR3 coding sequence is TGTGCCAGCAGTTTACACGGGACAGGGGCCAACACTGAAGCTTTCTTT. Its protein is CASSLHGTGANTEAFF.

This clonotype was seen many times. V usage is TRBV5-4 and J usage is TRBJ1-2; 10 bases match TRBD1. CDR3 length: 16 amino acids. Germline lookup yields CDR1 SGHNT and CDR2 YYREEE (reference sequence). The J segment lost 8 bases and the V segment lost 5 bases, leaving 15 bases of the junction unmatched. The CDR3 sequence is CASSLPTGTGEGGYTF. CDR3 bases: TGTGCCAGCAGTTTACCTACCGGGACAGGGGAAGGCGGCTACACCTTC. The variable domain in full, with the rest retrieved from reference TRBV5-4 and TRBJ1-2, is ETGVTQSPTHLIKTRGQQVTLRCSSQSGHNTVSWYQQALGQGPQFIFQYYREEENGRGNFPPRFSGLQFPNYSSELNVNALELDDSALYLCASSLPTGTGEGGYTFGSGTRLTVV.

This clonotype has ten or more counts. The gene calls are TRBV28 and TRBJ2-7; D ambiguous. Between the trimmed V and J ends, which lost 8 bases and 3 bases, there was a span of 8 bases. The CDR3 extends over 11 amino acids. Germline V gene sequence: CDR1 MDHEN, CDR2 SYDVKM. The CDR3 DNA reads as TGTGCCAGCGGTGAGATCTACGAGCAGTACTTC. It encodes CASGEIYEQYF.

V usage is TRBV7-2 and J usage is TRBJ1-5; D gene ambiguous. Per germline, CDR1 SGHTA and CDR2 FQGNSA. This CDR3 is built from 14 residues. V lost 5 bases to trimming and J lost 2 bases, with 10 bases between them. The CDR3 DNA follows: TGTGCCAGCAGCCCCCTGGGTGGCAATCAGCCCCAGCATTTT. Its protein is CASSPLGGNQPQHF.

The chain uses TRBV10-3 and TRBJ1-6; 7 bases align to TRBD1. In germline, CDR1 is ENHRY, CDR2 SYGVKD. Trimming cost V 4 bases and J 8 bases; bases outside gene matches: 5. CDR3 size: 14 residues. CDR3 residues: CAISAQTGDSPLHF. CDR3 nucleotides: TGTGCCATCAGTGCGCAAACAGGGGATTCACCCCTCCACTTT.

The chain recombines TRBV5-4 with TRBJ2-5; 11 bases are shared with TRBD1. The CDR3 extends over 15 amino acids. J was trimmed by 3 bases and V by 5 bases; bases with no gene match: 6. The germline CDR1 and CDR2 sequences are SGHNT and YYREEE (reference sequence). CDR3 amino acids: CASRAPGQGEETQYF. DNA of the CDR3: TGTGCCAGCAGGGCGCCGGGACAGGGGGAAGAGACCCAGTACTTC. Using reference TRBV5-4 and TRBJ2-5 for the parts outside the CDR3, the full variable domain is ETGVTQSPTHLIKTRGQQVTLRCSSQSGHNTVSWYQQALGQGPQFIFQYYREEENGRGNFPPRFSGLQFPNYSSELNVNALELDDSALYLCASRAPGQGEETQYFGPGTRLLVL.

This clonotype is medium-sized in the sample. The rearrangement joins TRBV20-1 to TRBJ1-5; D is perhaps TRBD1 (5 bases). With 0 bases removed from V and 4 bases from J, the gap between germline ends came to 10 bases. Germline V gene data show CDR1 as DFQATT and CDR2 as SNEGSKA (reference sequence). The CDR3 sequence is 14 residues long. The CDR3 here is CSARDQTANQPQHF. The DNA for the CDR3 is TGCAGTGCTAGAGATCAGACAGCTAATCAGCCCCAGCATTTT.

Within the sample, this clonotype is medium-sized (0.01 to 0.1%). Here the CDR3 DNA reads TGCGCCAGCGGGCGGGGCACTGAAGCTTTCTTT. Residues: CASGRGTEAFF. The chain couples TRBV5-1 to TRBJ1-1, with unresolved D. V lost 7 bases and J lost 4, with 8 bases in between. The CDR3 is made up of 11 amino acids. Germline CDR1 and CDR2: SGHRS and YFSETQ.

This clonotype was detected ten times or more. CDR3 amino acids: CASSSDSSGANVLTF. Here the CDR3 DNA reads TGTGCCAGCAGCTCCGACAGCTCTGGGGCCAACGTCCTGACTTTC. This chain joins TRBV7-2 and TRBJ2-6; a possible D gene is TRBD1 (5 bases). V was cut by 4 bases and J by 0 bases, with 7 bases left in between. Germline V gene data show CDR1 as SGHTA and CDR2 as FQGNSA. CDR3 length equals 15 residues.

The sample holds many counts of this clonotype. J is TRBJ2-5 and V is TRBV12-3 or TRBV12-4; D unresolved. Trimming pared 5 bases from V and 4 bases from J, leaving 11 bases between. The CDR3 consists of 13 residues. CDR3 coding DNA: TGTGCCAGCAGTGACCGAAATAGAGAGACCCAGTACTTC. Translating gives CASSDRNRETQYF.

The chain joins TRBV18 to TRBJ2-1; the match to TRBD1 covers 7 bases. The junction had 13 bases not matched to a gene; V was cut back by 3 bases and J by 8 bases. The germline CDR1 and CDR2 sequences are KGHSH and LQKENI. The CDR3 has 16 amino acids. In DNA form, the CDR3 reads TGTGCCAGCTCACCGACGCCGACAGGGTCGTCGGATGAGCAGTTCTTC. Encoded protein: CASSPTPTGSSDEQFF. Full variable domain (remainder filled in from reference TRBV18 and TRBJ2-1): NAGVMQNPRHLVRRRGQEARLRCSPMKGHSHVYWYRQLPEEGLKFMVYLQKENIIDESGMPKERFSAEFPKEGPSILRIQQVVRGDSAAYFCASSPTPTGSSDEQFFGPGTRLTVL.

This clonotype has at least ten counts. The rearrangement links TRBV6-4 to TRBJ2-2; the match to TRBD2 covers 11 bases. Germline V gene sequence: CDR1 MRHNA, CDR2 SNTAGT. This CDR3 is built from 16 residues. The junction had 5 bases not matched to a gene; V was cut back by 6 bases and J by 2 bases. The CDR3 DNA is TGTGCCAGCAGCGAACTAGCGGGGGATAACACCGGGGAGCTGTTTTTT. Residues: CASSELAGDNTGELFF.

This clonotype was counted a few times. The V and J genes are TRBV11-2 and TRBJ1-3, with 7 positions matching TRBD1. Per the germline V gene, CDR1 is SGHAT and CDR2 is FQNNGV. The CDR3 has 16 amino acids. The V and J ends lost 3 bases and 3 bases, in that order; junction bases with no gene match: 8. CDR3 coding DNA: TGTGCCAGCAGCTTGTCCAGGGGGAATGGTGGAAACACCATATATTTT. It codes for CASSLSRGNGGNTIYF. The full variable domain, in which reference TRBV11-2 and TRBJ1-3 provide the parts outside the CDR3, is EAGVAQSPRYKIIEKRQSVAFWCNPISGHATLYWYQQILGQGPKLLIQFQNNGVVDDSQLPKDRFSAERLKGVDSTLKIQPAKLEDSAVYLCASSLSRGNGGNTIYFGEGSWLTVV.

This clonotype was observed many times. The chain links TRBV6-2 or TRBV6-3 to TRBJ1-1; D not certain. Germline assignment: CDR1 MNHEY and CDR2 SVGEGT. V was clipped by 2 bases and J by 3 bases, with 7 bases between them. The CDR3 has 13 amino acids. The CDR3 region has the DNA TGTGCCAGCAGTTACATCCCGGACACTGAAGCTTTCTTT. It encodes CASSYIPDTEAFF.

The V gene is TRBV28, the J gene TRBJ1-5; no clear D gene. This CDR3 comprises 14 residues. The V gene's germline CDR1 is MDHEN and CDR2 SYDVKM. The V end was cut by 0 bases, the J end by 9 bases, with 12 bases between. The CDR3 loop reads CASSLWTGGGPQHF. CDR3 bases: TGTGCCAGCAGTTTATGGACGGGTGGTGGGCCCCAGCATTTT.

The table lists this clonotype with many counts. V usage is TRBV7-2 and J usage is TRBJ1-1; TRBD1 matches at 9 bases. CDR3 length: 14 amino acids. The germline V gene encodes CDR1 SGHTA and CDR2 FQGNSA. V shed 2 bases and J 11 bases; nucleotides not matched to a gene: 9. For the CDR3, the DNA is TGTGCCAGCAGCTTACGCGGGACAGGGATCGTGGCTTTCTTT. Protein sequence: CASSLRGTGIVAFF.